The 28 T cell receptor beta chains below all came from one sample that was sequenced in a study of blood T cells in healthy people across ages. Then a second PCR, running roughly 7 to 11 cycles, was carried out with a sample-barcoded 5' primer and a J-beta primer mix. TCRdb re-derived calls from the 5' RACE reads in MiXCR, one entry per CDR3 protein. Of roughly 930,000 distinct CDR3 sequences listed, 48% were seen once; the top ten hold around an eighth. Source material: blood. The receptor set was obtained from a man aged 25-45 years in good health.

The gene calls are TRBV7-9 and TRBJ2-3; 7 bases map to TRBD2. The CDR3 sequence is 18 residues long. Germline CDR1 is SEHNR and CDR2 is FQNEAQ (reference sequence). The V segment lost 5 bases and the J segment 2 bases; nucleotides outside the gene matches: 16. The CDR3 sequence: CASSPPLPSGVDTDTQYF. The CDR3 DNA follows: TGTGCCAGCAGCCCGCCCCTCCCCAGCGGGGTTGACACAGATACGCAGTATTTT.

J is TRBJ2-2 and V is TRBV30; the D gene is possibly TRBD1 (5 bases). Per the germline V gene, CDR1 is GTSNPN and CDR2 is SVGIG (reference sequence). Trimming cost V 4 bases and J 4 bases, with 13 bases left between them. The CDR3 consists of 14 residues. CDR3 bases: TGTGCCTGGACGGGCAGGGCAATCACCGGGGAGCTGTTTTTT. Its translation is CAWTGRAITGELFF. Based on the CDR3 plus reference TRBV30 and TRBJ2-2, the full variable domain is SQTIHQWPATLVQPVGSPLSLECTVEGTSNPNLYWYRQAAGRGLQLLFYSVGIGQISSEVPQNLSASRPQDRQFILSSKKLLLSDSGFYLCAWTGRAITGELFFGEGSRLTVL.

This clonotype was found a few times. This chain uses TRBV12-3 or TRBV12-4 with TRBJ1-6; 10 nucleotides match TRBD1. After removal of 6 bases from V and 9 bases from J, the junction contained 8 bases not matched to a gene. The CDR3 loop spans 15 amino acids. The CDR3 nucleotides read TGTGCCAGCAGCTGGACAGGGGGGTCGTTTTCACCCCTCCACTTT. Translated, it gives CASSWTGGSFSPLHF.

Only a few counts were recorded for this clonotype. This chain links TRBV4-1 with TRBJ2-1; TRBD1 matches 8 bases. Germline CDR1 and CDR2: MGHRA and YSYEKL. The CDR3 has 14 residues. V dropped 0 bases and J dropped 9; count of bases not matched to a gene: 4. This CDR3 is CASSQEDREVEQFF. In DNA, the CDR3 is TGCGCCAGCAGCCAAGAGGACAGGGAGGTTGAGCAGTTCTTC.

The chain uses TRBV4-1 and TRBJ2-3, with a possible D match to TRBD2 (5 bases). The CDR3 sequence is 14 residues long. CDR1 MGHRA and CDR2 YSYEKL come from the germline V gene. Trimming stripped 1 base from V and 6 bases from J, with 11 bases between. Here the CDR3 reads CASSQGAELDTQYF. CDR3 coding DNA: TGCGCCAGCAGCCAAGGAGCGGAACTGGATACGCAGTATTTT.

This clonotype has only a few counts. J is TRBJ2-3 and V is TRBV5-5; D gene uncertain. Looked up from germline, CDR1 is SGHKS and CDR2 is YYEKEE (reference sequence). Trimming removed 4 bases at V and 1 base at J, with 16 bases between. The CDR3 loop spans 16 amino acids. The CDR3 protein is CASSQIPDTRTDTQYF. For the CDR3, the DNA is TGTGCCAGCAGCCAGATTCCAGACACTCGCACAGATACGCAGTATTTT.

This clonotype was observed a few times. V gene TRBV5-1 combines with J gene TRBJ2-7, with 11 bases identical to TRBD2. With 4 bases clipped from V and 3 bases from J, the junction kept 3 bases outside the gene matches. Germline assignment: CDR1 SGHRS and CDR2 YFSETQ. The CDR3 sequence is 14 residues long. CDR3 in amino acids: CASSTLAGGYEQYF. In DNA, the CDR3 is TGCGCCAGCAGCACCCTAGCGGGGGGCTACGAGCAGTACTTC. The whole variable domain, filled in from reference TRBV5-1 and TRBJ2-7, reads KAGVTQTPRYLIKTRGQQVTLSCSPISGHRSVSWYQQTPGQGLQFLFEYFSETQRNKGNFPGRFSGRQFSNSRSEMNVSTLELGDSALYLCASSTLAGGYEQYFGPGTRLTVT.

V usage is TRBV21-1 and J usage is TRBJ2-1; the table's D call, TRBD2, was not checked against the DNA. TRBV21-1 has pseudogene status. There are 13 residues in the CDR3. The CDR3 reads CASSALQSTEQFF. For the CDR3, the DNA is TGTGCCAGCAGCGCCCTCCAGAGCACTGAGCAGTTCTTC.

V gene TRBV12-3 or TRBV12-4 combines with J gene TRBJ2-3; D gene ambiguous. The CDR3 consists of 14 residues. V was pared by 6 bases and J by 1 base, with 11 bases between. The CDR3 protein is CASSLGVRTDTQYF. The CDR3 DNA follows: TGTGCCAGCAGCCTAGGCGTACGCACAGATACGCAGTATTTT.

The V call is TRBV9, the J call TRBJ2-7; possible D gene TRBD1, 6 bases. This CDR3 is built from 15 residues. The germline V gene encodes CDR1 SGDLS and CDR2 YYNGEE. The V end was cut by 6 bases, the J end by 0 bases, with 16 bases between. In DNA, the CDR3 is TGTGCCAGCATTTTTAGGACAGAAAGCTCCTACGAGCAGTACTTC. Its translation is CASIFRTESSYEQYF.

This clonotype was picked up a small number of times. J is TRBJ2-3 and V is TRBV10-3, with D possibly being TRBD2 (5 bases). V was trimmed by 2 bases and J by 2 bases, leaving 17 bases between them. This CDR3 is built from 17 residues. Germline CDR1 is ENHRY and CDR2 is SYGVKD. Written as DNA, the CDR3 is TGTGCCATCAGTGAGCCAGACACTAGTCCCAACACAGATACGCAGTATTTT. It yields the protein CAISEPDTSPNTDTQYF.

This clonotype was seen only a few times. The J gene is TRBJ2-1, the V gene TRBV6-2 or TRBV6-3; D may be TRBD2 (6 bases). The CDR3 runs to 14 residues. Germline CDR1 and CDR2: MNHEY and SVGEGT. V dropped 10 bases and J dropped 0 bases, with 13 bases sitting between them. The CDR3 spells CATSRGSSYNEQFF. DNA for the CDR3: TGTGCCACCTCTCGGGGGAGCTCCTACAATGAGCAGTTCTTC.

This chain links TRBV6-5 with TRBJ2-1; 10 bases fit TRBD2. Germline CDR1 is MNHEY and CDR2 is SVGAGI. CDR3 length: 16 residues. Germline trimming cut 4 bases from V and 4 bases from J; bases unmatched to any gene: 7. CDR3 DNA sequence: TGTGCCAGCAGTTTCCCAAGCGGGAGGGGGTACAATGAGCAGTTCTTC. This gives the protein CASSFPSGRGYNEQFF.

The CDR3 loop is CASSFRPLAYEQYF. For the CDR3, the DNA is TGTGCCAGCAGCTTCCGACCATTAGCTTACGAGCAGTACTTC. The chain recombines TRBV7-2 with TRBJ2-5; D unresolved. The DNA end is a closer match to TRBJ2-7, so the J assignment may be wrong. CDR3 length: 14 amino acids. Per germline, CDR1 SGHTA and CDR2 FQGNSA.

This clonotype was observed once. V is TRBV6-2 or TRBV6-3 and J is TRBJ2-7; 10 bases are a match to TRBD1. Trimming removed 6 bases from V and 4 bases from J; junction bases left unmatched: 6. From germline, CDR1 is MNHEY and CDR2 SVGEGT. This CDR3 contains 14 residues. CDR3 in DNA: TGTGCCAGCAGAAGGACAGGGGGGCCGTACGAGCAGTACTTC. This gives the protein CASRRTGGPYEQYF.

The V call is TRBV10-3, the J call TRBJ1-4; 8 bases fit TRBD1. The ends lost 6 bases at V and 12 bases at J; junction bases unmatched: 9. Germline lookup yields CDR1 ENHRY and CDR2 SYGVKD. This CDR3 region has 13 residues. The CDR3 sequence: CAISPGTGGELFF. The CDR3 region has the DNA TGTGCCATCAGCCCTGGGACAGGAGGGGAACTGTTTTTT.

A note on this clonotype: The junction departs from the called germline gene at one end, perhaps through a read error. The gene calls are TRBV24-1 and TRBJ2-7; 9 bases match TRBD1. CDR1 is KGHDR, CDR2 SFDVKD, per germline. The length of the CDR3 is 14 residues. The CDR3 protein is CTTSAGQGIYEQYF. CDR3 DNA sequence: TGTACCACCAGTGCGGGACAGGGAATATACGAGCAGTACTTC.

CDR3 loop: CASSLGGGHSYNEQYF. The CDR3 nucleotides read TGTGCCAGCAGCTTAGGAGGGGGCCACTCCTACAATGAGCAGTACTTC. This chain uses TRBV7-2 with TRBJ2-1; TRBD1 agrees at 7 bases. The DNA end lines up better with TRBJ2-7; the J call may be wrong. The germline gives CDR1 SGHTA, CDR2 FQGNSA. CDR3 size: 16 residues.

The V call is TRBV24-1, the J call TRBJ2-3; 7 bases line up with TRBD1. Germline-derived CDR1 and CDR2 are KGHDR and SFDVKD. CDR3 size: 17 residues. Trimming cost V 6 bases and J 4 bases; bases outside gene matches: 15. The CDR3 reads CATSTGAGGVLSDTQYF. The CDR3 nucleotides read TGTGCCACCAGTACTGGGGCAGGGGGTGTTCTGTCAGATACGCAGTATTTT.

This clonotype turned up a few times. The chain combines TRBV19 with TRBJ1-2; 7 bases are a match to TRBD1. Per germline, CDR1 LNHDA and CDR2 SQIVND (reference sequence). J lost 8 bases, V lost 6 bases, and 9 bases had no gene match. The CDR3 extends over 13 amino acids. In DNA, the CDR3 is TGTGCCAGTAGCCGACAGGGAACGGGCGGCTACACCTTC. It specifies CASSRQGTGGYTF.

The chain joins TRBV20-1 to TRBJ2-1; TRBD1 is a possible D gene (5 bases). CDR1 and CDR2 (germline): DFQATT, SNEGSKA (reference sequence). The CDR3 spans 14 residues. The ends were cut back, 1 base at V and 2 bases at J, with 9 bases in the middle. The CDR3 spells CSARGAGPYNEQFF. The DNA for the CDR3 is TGCAGTGCTAGAGGGGCAGGGCCCTACAATGAGCAGTTCTTC.

The chain has TRBV7-2 and TRBJ2-5, with TRBD2 identical over 15 bases. The CDR3 runs to 13 residues. Germline V gene sequence: CDR1 SGHTA, CDR2 FQGNSA. With 6 bases clipped from V and 13 bases from J, the junction kept 6 bases outside the gene matches. CDR3 amino acids: CASSAGTSGGTYF. The CDR3 DNA reads as TGTGCCAGCAGTGCCGGGACTAGCGGGGGGACGTACTTC.

This chain joins TRBV6-5 and TRBJ1-2; D unclear. In germline, CDR1 is MNHEY, CDR2 SVGAGI. The CDR3 loop spans 13 amino acids. V lost 5 bases and J lost 3, with 10 bases in between. The CDR3 reads CASSPLFDYGYTF. The CDR3 DNA follows: TGTGCCAGCAGTCCCCTATTTGACTATGGCTACACCTTC.

For this clonotype: The junction departs from germline at one end; a sequencing error may be responsible. The gene calls are TRBV6-5 and TRBJ2-7, with D perhaps matching TRBD1 or TRBD2 (5 bases each). Germline lookup yields CDR1 MNHEY and CDR2 SVGAGI. The length of the CDR3 is 15 residues. Here the CDR3 reads CASRSGAEGPYGQYF. DNA of the CDR3: TGTGCCAGCAGATCCGGGGCGGAAGGTCCCTACGGGCAGTACTTC.

The chain joins TRBV20-1 to TRBJ1-2, with 10 bases lining up with TRBD1. Germline assignment: CDR1 DFQATT and CDR2 SNEGSKA (reference sequence). This CDR3 has 17 residues. The V and J ends lost 3 bases and 0 bases, in that order; junction bases with no gene match: 10. CDR3 nucleotides: TGCAGTGCTAGGCGAGACAGGGGGCTTCGAGCTAACTATGGCTACACCTTC. It yields the protein CSARRDRGLRANYGYTF.

About this clonotype itself: The germline gene is not matched at one end of the junction; a read error may be the cause. This rearrangement joins TRBV6-1 to TRBJ2-5, with 7 nucleotides matching TRBD2. CDR3 length equals 17 residues. Germline V gene data show CDR1 as MNHNS and CDR2 as SASEGT. CDR3 in amino acids: CASSEALWAGAQETRYF. CDR3 coding DNA: TGTGCCAGCAGTGAAGCGCTTTGGGCGGGAGCTCAAGAGACCCGGTACTTC.

The chain has TRBV2 and TRBJ2-3; D not resolved. Trimming took off 11 bases at V and 0 bases at J, with 15 bases between the two ends. The CDR3 loop spans 14 amino acids. Germline CDR1 and CDR2: SNHLY and FYNNEI. The DNA of the CDR3 is TGTGCCGGCACTGGCACAACTAGCACAGATACGCAGTATTTT. It encodes CAGTGTTSTDTQYF.

The chain has TRBV3-1 and TRBJ2-5; possibly TRBD1 for D (6 bases). Germline loops: CDR1 LGHDT, CDR2 YNNKEL (reference sequence). The V end lost 6 bases, the J end lost 5 bases, and 10 bases lay between the germline ends. The CDR3 has 12 amino acids. The CDR3 is CASRLQGETQYF. CDR3 DNA: TGTGCCAGCAGGCTCCAGGGGGAGACCCAGTACTTC.